This T cell receptor (beta chain) was recovered during a study of T cells in localized non-small cell lung cancer. Study-wide results and caveats: Longer survival (overall) was linked to higher T cell density in blood. T cell clonality was highest in uninvolved adjacent lung, above tumor. Appearing in adjacent lung were a median about 50 of the top 100 tumor clones. Heterogeneity stays possible, as sequencing covered only one tumor region.

In the case of this clone: Antigen unknown. The junction departs from the called germline gene at one end, perhaps through a read error.

The data were produced by immunoSEQ multiplex PCR, yet TCRdb's version contains in-frame clones alone and is incomplete. The sample lists under 40,000 clones, about nine tenths seen once, with 4% to 5% in the top ten. Germline V gene sequence: CDR1 SGHDT, CDR2 YYEEEE. There are 13 residues in the CDR3. V and J are TRBV5-6 and TRBJ2-3; D possibly corresponds to TRBD1 (6 bases). The origin of this receptor is a woman aged 35 to 70 with stage I lung adenocarcinoma. The source was peripheral blood, collected before any cancer treatment. Here the CDR3 DNA reads TGTGCCAGCAGCTTACAGGGCACGGATACGCAGTATTTT. This sequence encodes CASSLQGTDTQYF.